This T cell receptor beta chain was found in a study of blood T cell repertoires in COVID-19. Data came from immunoSEQ multiplex PCR; TCRdb stores just in-frame clones and leaves some out. The sample holds some 78,000 clones, around 88% seen once. The source is a woman of 80 years or more with active or convalescent COVID-19. Material for sequencing was peripheral blood.

The CDR3 protein is CASSQEWGDTEAFF. As DNA, the CDR3 is TGCGCCAGCAGCCAAGAGTGGGGGGATACTGAAGCTTTCTTT. The chain combines TRBV4-3 with TRBJ1-1; possible D gene TRBD1, 5 bases. The germline V gene encodes CDR1 LGHNA and CDR2 YSLEER. This CDR3 contains 14 residues. Trimming removed 0 bases at V and 5 bases at J, with 10 bases between.